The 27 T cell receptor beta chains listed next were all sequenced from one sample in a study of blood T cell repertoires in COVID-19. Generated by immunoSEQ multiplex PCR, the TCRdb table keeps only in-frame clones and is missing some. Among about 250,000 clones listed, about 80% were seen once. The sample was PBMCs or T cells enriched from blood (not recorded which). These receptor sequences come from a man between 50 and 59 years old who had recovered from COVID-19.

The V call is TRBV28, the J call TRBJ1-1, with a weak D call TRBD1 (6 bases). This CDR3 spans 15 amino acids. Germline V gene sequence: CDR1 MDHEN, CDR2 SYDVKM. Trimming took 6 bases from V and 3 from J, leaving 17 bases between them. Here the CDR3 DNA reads TGTGCCAGCAGAATAGGGGGACGGACGGACACTGAAGCTTTCTTT. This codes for CASRIGGRTDTEAFF.

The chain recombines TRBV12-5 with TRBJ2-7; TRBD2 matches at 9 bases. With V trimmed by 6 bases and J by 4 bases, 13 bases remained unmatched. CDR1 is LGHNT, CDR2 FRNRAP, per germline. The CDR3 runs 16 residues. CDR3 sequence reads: CASGSTGGRAEYEQYF. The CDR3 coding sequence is TGTGCTAGTGGCTCAACGGGCGGGAGGGCCGAGTACGAGCAGTACTTC.

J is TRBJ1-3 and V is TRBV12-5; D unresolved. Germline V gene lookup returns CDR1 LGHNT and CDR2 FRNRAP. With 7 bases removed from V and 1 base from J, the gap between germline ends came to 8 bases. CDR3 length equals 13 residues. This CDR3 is CASAPGSGNTIYF. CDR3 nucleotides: TGTGCTAGTGCCCCGGGATCTGGAAACACCATATATTTT.

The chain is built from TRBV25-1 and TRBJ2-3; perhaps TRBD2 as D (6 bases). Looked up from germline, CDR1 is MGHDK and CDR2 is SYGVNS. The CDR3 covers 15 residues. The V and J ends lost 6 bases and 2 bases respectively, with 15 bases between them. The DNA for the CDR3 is TGTGCCAGCAGGGGTTTGGCGGGATACACAGATACGCAGTATTTT. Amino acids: CASRGLAGYTDTQYF.

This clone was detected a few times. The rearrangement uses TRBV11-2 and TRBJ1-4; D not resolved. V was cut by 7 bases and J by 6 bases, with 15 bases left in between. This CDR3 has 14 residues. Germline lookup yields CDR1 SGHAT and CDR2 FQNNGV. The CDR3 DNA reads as TGTGCCAGCACCAAGTTCGGTCTTGATGAAAAACTGTTTTTT. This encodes CASTKFGLDEKLFF.

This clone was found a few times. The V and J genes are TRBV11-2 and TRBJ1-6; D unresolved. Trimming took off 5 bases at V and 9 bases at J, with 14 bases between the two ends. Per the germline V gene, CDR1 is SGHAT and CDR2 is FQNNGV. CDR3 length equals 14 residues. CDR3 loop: CASSLPGKGSPLHF. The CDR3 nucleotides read TGTGCCAGCAGCCTACCGGGAAAGGGTTCACCCCTCCACTTT.

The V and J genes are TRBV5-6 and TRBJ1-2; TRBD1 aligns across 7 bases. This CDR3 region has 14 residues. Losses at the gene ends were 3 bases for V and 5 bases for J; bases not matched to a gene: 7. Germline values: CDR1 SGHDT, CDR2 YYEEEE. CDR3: CASSWGQHLYGYTF. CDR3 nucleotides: TGTGCCAGCAGCTGGGGACAGCACTTGTATGGCTACACCTTC.

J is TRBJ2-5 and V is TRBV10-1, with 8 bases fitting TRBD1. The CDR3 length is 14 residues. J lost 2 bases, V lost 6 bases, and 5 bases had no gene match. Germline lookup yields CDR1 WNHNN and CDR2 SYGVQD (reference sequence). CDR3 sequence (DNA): TGCGCCAGCAGGAGACAGGGGTTACAAGAGACCCAGTACTTC. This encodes CASRRQGLQETQYF.

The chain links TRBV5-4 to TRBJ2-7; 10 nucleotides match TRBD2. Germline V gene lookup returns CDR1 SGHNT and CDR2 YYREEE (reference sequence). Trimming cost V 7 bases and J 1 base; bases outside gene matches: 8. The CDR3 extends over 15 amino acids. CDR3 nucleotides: TGTGCCAGCGGGCTTGGAGCGGGGGGGTCCTACGAGCAGTACTTC. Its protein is CASGLGAGGSYEQYF.

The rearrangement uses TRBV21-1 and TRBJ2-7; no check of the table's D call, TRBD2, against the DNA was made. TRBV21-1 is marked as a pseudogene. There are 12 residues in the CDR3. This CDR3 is CASSNQTSEQYF. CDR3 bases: TGTGCCAGCAGCAACCAGACTAGCGAGCAGTACTTC.

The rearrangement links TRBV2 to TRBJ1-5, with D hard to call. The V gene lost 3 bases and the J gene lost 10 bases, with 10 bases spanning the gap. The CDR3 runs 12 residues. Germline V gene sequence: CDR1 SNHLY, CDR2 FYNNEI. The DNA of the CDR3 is TGTGCCAGCAGTGACGGACTCGGACCCCAGCATTTT. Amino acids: CASSDGLGPQHF.

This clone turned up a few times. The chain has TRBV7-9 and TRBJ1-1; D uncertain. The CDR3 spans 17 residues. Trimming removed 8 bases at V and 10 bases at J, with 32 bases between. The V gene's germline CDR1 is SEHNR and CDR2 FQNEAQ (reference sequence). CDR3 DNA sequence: TGTGCCAGCCGCCCAGCTCGGAGGTCCTATTCCTCGGATGGAGCTTTCTTT. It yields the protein CASRPARRSYSSDGAFF.

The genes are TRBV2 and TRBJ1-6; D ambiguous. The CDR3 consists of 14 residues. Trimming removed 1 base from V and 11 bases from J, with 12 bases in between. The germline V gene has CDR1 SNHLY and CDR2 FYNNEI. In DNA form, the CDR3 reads TGTGCCAGCAGTGAAGGGCCCCTAACAGCACCCCTCCACTTT. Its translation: CASSEGPLTAPLHF. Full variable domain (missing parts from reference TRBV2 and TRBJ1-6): EPEVTQTPSHQVTQMGQEVILRCVPISNHLYFYWYRQILGQKVEFLVSFYNNEISEKSEIFDDQFSVERPDGSNFTLKIRSTKLEDSAMYFCASSEGPLTAPLHFGNGTRLTVT.

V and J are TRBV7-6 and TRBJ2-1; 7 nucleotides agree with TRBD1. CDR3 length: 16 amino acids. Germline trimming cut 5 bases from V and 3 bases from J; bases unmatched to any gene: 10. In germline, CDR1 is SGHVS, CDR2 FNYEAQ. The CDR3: CASSPRDSPFYNEQFF. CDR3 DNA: TGTGCCAGCAGCCCCCGGGACAGTCCCTTCTACAATGAGCAGTTCTTC.

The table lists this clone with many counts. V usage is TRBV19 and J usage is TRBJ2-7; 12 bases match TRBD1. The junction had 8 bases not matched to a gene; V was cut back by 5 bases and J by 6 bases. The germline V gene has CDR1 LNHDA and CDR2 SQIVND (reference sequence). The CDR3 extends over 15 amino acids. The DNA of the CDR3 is TGTGCCAGTAGTTCAGCCGGGACAGGGGGCTTCGAGCAGTACTTC. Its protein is CASSSAGTGGFEQYF.

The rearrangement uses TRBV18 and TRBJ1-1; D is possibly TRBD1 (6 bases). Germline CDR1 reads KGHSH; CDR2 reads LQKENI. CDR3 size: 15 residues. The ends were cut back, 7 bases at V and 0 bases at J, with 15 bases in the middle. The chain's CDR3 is CASYAAGAVNTEAFF. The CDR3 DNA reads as TGTGCCAGCTACGCCGCAGGGGCCGTGAACACTGAAGCTTTCTTT. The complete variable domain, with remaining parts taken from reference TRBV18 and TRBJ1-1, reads NAGVMQNPRHLVRRRGQEARLRCSPMKGHSHVYWYRQLPEEGLKFMVYLQKENIIDESGMPKERFSAEFPKEGPSILRIQQVVRGDSAAYFCASYAAGAVNTEAFFGQGTRLTVV.

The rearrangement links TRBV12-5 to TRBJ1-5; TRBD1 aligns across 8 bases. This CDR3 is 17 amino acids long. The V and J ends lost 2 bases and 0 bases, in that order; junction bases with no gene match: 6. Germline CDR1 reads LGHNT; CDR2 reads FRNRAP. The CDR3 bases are TGTGCTAGTGGTTTGTGGACAGGGACTTATAGCAATCAGCCCCAGCATTTT. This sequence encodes CASGLWTGTYSNQPQHF. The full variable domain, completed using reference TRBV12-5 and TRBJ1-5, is DARVTQTPRHKVTEMGQEVTMRCQPILGHNTVFWYRQTMMQGLELLAYFRNRAPLDDSGMPKDRFSAEMPDATLATLKIQPSEPRDSAVYFCASGLWTGTYSNQPQHFGDGTRLSIL.

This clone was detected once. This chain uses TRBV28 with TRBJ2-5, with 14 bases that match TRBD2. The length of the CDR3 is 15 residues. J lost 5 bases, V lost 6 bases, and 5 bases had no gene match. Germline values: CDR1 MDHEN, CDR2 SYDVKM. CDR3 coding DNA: TGTGCCAGCAGACCGACTAGCGGGAGGGGGGAGACCCAGTACTTC. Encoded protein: CASRPTSGRGETQYF.

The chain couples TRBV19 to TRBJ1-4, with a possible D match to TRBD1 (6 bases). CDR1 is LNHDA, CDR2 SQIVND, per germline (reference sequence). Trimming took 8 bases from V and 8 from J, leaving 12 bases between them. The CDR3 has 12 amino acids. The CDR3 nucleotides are TGTGCCAGTTCCATTGACAGGGAAAAACTGTTTTTT. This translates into CASSIDREKLFF.

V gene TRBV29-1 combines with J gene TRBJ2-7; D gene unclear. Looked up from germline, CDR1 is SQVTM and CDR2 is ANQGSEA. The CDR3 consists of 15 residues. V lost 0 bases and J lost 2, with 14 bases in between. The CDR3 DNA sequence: TGCAGCGTTGAAGAACCCCTGGGCCAGACCTACGAGCAGTACTTC. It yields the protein CSVEEPLGQTYEQYF.

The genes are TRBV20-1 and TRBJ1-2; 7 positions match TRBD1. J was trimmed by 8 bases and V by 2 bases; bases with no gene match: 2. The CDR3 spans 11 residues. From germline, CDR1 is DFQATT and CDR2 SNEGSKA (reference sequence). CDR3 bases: TGCAGTGCTAGACAGGGGGTCGGCTACACCTTC. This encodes CSARQGVGYTF.

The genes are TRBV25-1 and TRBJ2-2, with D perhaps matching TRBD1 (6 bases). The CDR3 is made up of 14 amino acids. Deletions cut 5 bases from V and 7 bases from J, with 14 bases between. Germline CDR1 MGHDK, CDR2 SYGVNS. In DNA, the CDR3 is TGTGCCAGCAGTTTGAGGGGGTACGACGGGGAGCTGTTTTTT. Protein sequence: CASSLRGYDGELFF.

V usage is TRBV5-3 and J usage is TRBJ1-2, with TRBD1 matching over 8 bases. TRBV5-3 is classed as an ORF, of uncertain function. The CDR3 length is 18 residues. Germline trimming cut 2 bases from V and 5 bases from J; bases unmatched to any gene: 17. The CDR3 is CARSFPDRERGTFYGYTF. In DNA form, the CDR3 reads TGTGCCAGAAGCTTTCCGGACAGGGAACGGGGGACTTTTTATGGCTACACCTTC.

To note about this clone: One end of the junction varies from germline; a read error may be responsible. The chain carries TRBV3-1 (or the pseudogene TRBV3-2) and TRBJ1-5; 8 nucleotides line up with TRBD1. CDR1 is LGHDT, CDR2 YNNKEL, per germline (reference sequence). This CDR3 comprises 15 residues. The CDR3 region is CASSQGQGSSGPQHF. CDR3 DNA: TGTGCCAGCAGTCAAGGACAGGGATCCTCGGGGCCCCAGCATTTT.

The CDR3 spells CASSLGLAGGQETQYF. In DNA, the CDR3 is TGCGCCAGCAGCCTGGGACTAGCGGGGGGGCAAGAGACCCAGTACTTC. The V and J genes are TRBV5-1 and TRBJ2-5, with 16 bases fitting TRBD2. After removal of 4 bases from V and 2 bases from J, the junction contained 2 bases not matched to a gene. This CDR3 spans 16 amino acids. Germline-derived CDR1 and CDR2 are SGHRS and YFSETQ.

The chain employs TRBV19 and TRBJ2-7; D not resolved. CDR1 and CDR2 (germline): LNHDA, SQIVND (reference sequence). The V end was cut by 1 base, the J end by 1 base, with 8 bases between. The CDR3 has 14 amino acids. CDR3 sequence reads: CASSIVSSSYEQYF. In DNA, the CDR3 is TGTGCCAGTAGTATAGTGTCCAGTTCCTACGAGCAGTACTTC.

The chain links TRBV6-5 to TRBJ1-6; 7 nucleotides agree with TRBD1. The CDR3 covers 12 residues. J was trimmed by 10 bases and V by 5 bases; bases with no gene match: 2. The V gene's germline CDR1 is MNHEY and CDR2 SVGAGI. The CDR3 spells CASSRGQSPLHF. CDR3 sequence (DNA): TGTGCCAGCAGTAGGGGGCAATCACCCCTCCACTTT.